These 32 T cell receptor beta chains originate from one sample sequenced in a study of shared clonotypes between healthy human individuals. Clones were read by immunoSEQ multiplex PCR, and TCRdb kept only the in-frame ones, dropping some. This table holds about 1.4 million clones, roughly 96% found once. Input material: naive CD4+ T cells sorted from blood. The sample's subset: CD45RA+ positively selected. All receptors come from a man aged 25 to 45 in good health.

V usage is TRBV5-1 and J usage is TRBJ2-1; 12 bases are a match to TRBD2. The trim removed 3 bases at V and 9 bases at J, leaving 7 bases unmatched. CDR1 and CDR2 from the germline V gene are SGHRS and YFSETQ. The CDR3 length is 15 residues. CDR3 nucleotide sequence: TGCGCCAGCAGCTATGGACTAGCGGGAATAGGTGAGCAGTTCTTC. It is translated as CASSYGLAGIGEQFF.

V usage is TRBV7-1 and J usage is TRBJ2-1, with 8 bases lining up with TRBD1. TRBV7-1 is an open reading frame, and its role is uncertain. The CDR3 is 15 residues long. The junction had 6 bases not matched to a gene; V was cut back by 4 bases and J by 4 bases. Here the CDR3 reads CASSLGTGPYNEQFF. CDR3 DNA: TGTGCCAGCAGCTTAGGGACAGGACCTTACAATGAGCAGTTCTTC.

The genes are TRBV29-1 and TRBJ2-7, with a possible D match to TRBD1 (7 bases). V was trimmed by 7 bases and J by 3 bases, leaving 19 bases between them. This CDR3 contains 14 residues. CDR1 is SQVTM and CDR2 is ANQGSEA in the germline V gene. CDR3 sequence (DNA): TGCAGCGGGGGGGACAGCGGACGGCACTACGAGCAGTACTTC. Amino acids: CSGGDSGRHYEQYF.

V is TRBV29-1 and J is TRBJ1-4, with a weak D call TRBD1 (6 bases). Trimming cost V 6 bases and J 0 bases, with 14 bases left between them. Germline CDR1 and CDR2: SQVTM and ANQGSEA. The CDR3 extends over 15 amino acids. CDR3 protein: CSVMDSLSTNEKLFF. The CDR3 bases are TGCAGCGTGATGGACAGCCTTTCAACTAATGAAAAACTGTTTTTT.

The chain employs TRBV18 and TRBJ2-1, with TRBD2 identical over 13 bases. The CDR3 is 16 amino acids. V trimming: 2 bases; J trimming: 7 bases; junction bases outside the gene matches: 5. Germline V gives CDR1 KGHSH, CDR2 LQKENI. In nucleotides, the CDR3 is TGTGCCAGCTCACCAACTAGCGGGAGGGCCAAAAATGAGCAGTTCTTC. As protein: CASSPTSGRAKNEQFF.

CDR3 region: CASNSARLLRGETQYF. The CDR3, as DNA: TGTGCCAGCAATTCGGCGAGACTCCTACGAGGGGAGACCCAGTACTTC. The chain combines TRBV2 with TRBJ2-5; D perhaps matches TRBD2 (5 bases). Deletions cut 7 bases from V and 5 bases from J, with 23 bases between. CDR1 and CDR2 from the germline V gene are SNHLY and FYNNEI. The CDR3 is 16 amino acids.

The rearrangement joins TRBV7-2 to TRBJ2-7, with D possibly being TRBD2 (5 bases). The CDR3 contains 15 residues. Trimming removed 1 base at V and 0 bases at J, with 10 bases between. Germline CDR1 is SGHTA and CDR2 is FQGNSA. The CDR3 nucleotides read TGTGCCAGCAGCTTAGGGCGGGCAAGCTCCTACGAGCAGTACTTC. Translated, it gives CASSLGRASSYEQYF.

The chain uses TRBV21-1 and TRBJ1-3. TRBV21-1 is given as a pseudogene. This CDR3 spans 15 amino acids. As DNA, the CDR3 is TGTGCCAGCAGCAATGGGACGTCCTCTGGAAACACCATATATTTT. Residues: CASSNGTSSGNTIYF.

The chain employs TRBV14 and TRBJ2-1, with 10 bases identical to TRBD1. The CDR3 has 16 residues. J was trimmed by 4 bases and V by 5 bases; bases with no gene match: 8. CDR1 is SGHDN and CDR2 is FVKESK in the germline V gene. CDR3 nucleotides: TGTGCCAGCAGCGTGCCGGGACAGGGGACATACAATGAGCAGTTCTTC. The encoded protein is CASSVPGQGTYNEQFF.

The chain employs TRBV6-6 and TRBJ2-7, with 9 nucleotides matching TRBD1. V lost 7 bases and J lost 2; bases outside the gene matches: 9. This CDR3 is 15 amino acids long. CDR1 and CDR2 from the germline V gene are MNHNY and SVGAGI (reference sequence). CDR3 DNA: TGTGCCAGCAACACCGGGACAGGGTTTGCCTACGAGCAGTACTTC. It codes for CASNTGTGFAYEQYF.

CDR3 coding DNA: TGTGCCAGCAGCCCTTCTGGGACCTCCTGGGACTACAATGAGCAGTTCTTC. Translated: CASSPSGTSWDYNEQFF. The chain uses TRBV9 and TRBJ2-1; possibly TRBD1 or TRBD2 for D (5 bases each). The germline V gene encodes CDR1 SGDLS and CDR2 YYNGEE. The ends were cut back, 4 bases at V and 3 bases at J, with 20 bases in the middle. This CDR3 has 17 residues.

The chain has TRBV13 and TRBJ2-1, with 8 nucleotides matching TRBD2. This CDR3 contains 19 residues. In germline, CDR1 is PRHDT, CDR2 FYEKMQ (reference sequence). J gave up 5 bases and V 5 bases, and 20 bases lay outside the gene matches. The CDR3 DNA is TGTGCCAGCAGCACCGGGGGCCCGAGGTGGGTAGCGGGGCACAATGAGCAGTTCTTC. This translates into CASSTGGPRWVAGHNEQFF.

V is TRBV5-1 and J is TRBJ2-7; TRBD1 might be the D (6 bases). Trimming left V 5 bases short and J 5 bases short, with 23 bases between. Germline V CDR1 and CDR2: SGHRS, YFSETQ. The CDR3 runs to 16 residues. Here the CDR3 DNA reads TGCGCCAGCAGTTTCCACAGGGCTAGTATCCCTGACGAGCAGTACTTC. Its translation is CASSFHRASIPDEQYF.

The V call is TRBV5-4, the J call TRBJ2-1; the D gene is possibly TRBD1 (6 bases). The germline V gene encodes CDR1 SGHNT and CDR2 YYREEE (reference sequence). The CDR3 length is 14 residues. The V and J ends lost 0 bases and 10 bases respectively, with 14 bases between them. The CDR3 coding sequence is TGTGCCAGCAGCTTGGCGGCAGGGGTTTGGGAGCAGTTCTTC. Its protein product is CASSLAAGVWEQFF.

CDR3 in amino acids: CASSLGGVGDRPQHF. Here the CDR3 DNA reads TGTGCCAGCAGCTTAGGAGGGGTGGGTGATCGGCCCCAGCATTTT. The chain links TRBV13 to TRBJ1-5, with D tentatively TRBD1 (5 bases). This CDR3 contains 15 residues. CDR1 and CDR2 from the germline V gene are PRHDT and FYEKMQ (reference sequence). Trimming took 0 bases from V and 9 from J, leaving 15 bases between them.

The chain uses TRBV6-5 and TRBJ2-1; no clear D. Per the germline V gene, CDR1 is MNHEY and CDR2 is SVGAGI. Trimming stripped 5 bases from V and 12 bases from J, with 20 bases between. There are 14 residues in the CDR3. The CDR3 DNA is TGTGCCAGCAGTCTCCGAAGAGACAACGAGTTGCAGTTCTTC. Protein sequence: CASSLRRDNELQFF.

In its sample, this clone was seen once. The rearrangement links TRBV12-5 to TRBJ1-3; a possible D gene is TRBD1 (6 bases). V gave up 6 bases and J gave up 0 bases, with 12 bases separating them. CDR1 is LGHNT and CDR2 is FRNRAP in the germline V gene. There are 15 residues in the CDR3. CDR3 in DNA: TGTGCTAGTGGCGGGGGGCCGTACTCTGGAAACACCATATATTTT. Protein: CASGGGPYSGNTIYF.

The gene calls are TRBV28 and TRBJ2-1, with D tentatively TRBD1 (6 bases). There are 16 residues in the CDR3. V lost 2 bases to trimming and J lost 4 bases, with 15 bases between them. From germline, CDR1 is MDHEN and CDR2 SYDVKM. CDR3 nucleotide sequence: TGTGCCAGCAGTTTAGAGAGGGGGACCCATTACAATGAGCAGTTCTTC. Protein product: CASSLERGTHYNEQFF.

CDR3 region: CAWSLRGNEKLFF. In DNA, the CDR3 is TGTGCCTGGAGTCTACGGGGGAATGAAAAACTGTTTTTT. V gene TRBV30 combines with J gene TRBJ1-4; TRBD1 might be the D (5 bases). The CDR3 extends over 13 amino acids. The V gene's germline CDR1 is GTSNPN and CDR2 SVGIG (reference sequence). V was shortened by 2 bases and J by 5 bases, with 9 bases between the two germline ends. Full variable domain (missing parts from reference TRBV30 and TRBJ1-4): SQTIHQWPATLVQPVGSPLSLECTVEGTSNPNLYWYRQAAGRGLQLLFYSVGIGQISSEVPQNLSASRPQDRQFILSSKKLLLSDSGFYLCAWSLRGNEKLFFGSGTQLSVL.

This chain uses TRBV27 with TRBJ2-1; no definite D call. This CDR3 region has 16 residues. The V end was cut by 0 bases, the J end by 0 bases, with 9 bases between. Germline V gene lookup returns CDR1 MNHEY and CDR2 SMNVEV (reference sequence). CDR3 in amino acids: CASSLSGRSSYNEQFF. The CDR3 region has the DNA TGTGCCAGCAGTTTATCAGGCAGGAGCTCCTACAATGAGCAGTTCTTC.

V usage is TRBV11-1 and J usage is TRBJ2-2; 10 nucleotides line up with TRBD1. The trim removed 5 bases at V and 3 bases at J, leaving 9 bases unmatched. The CDR3 contains 17 residues. CDR1 is SGHAT, CDR2 FQDESV, per germline (reference sequence). CDR3 sequence: CASSPVPGQGYTGELFF. In DNA form, the CDR3 reads TGTGCCAGCAGCCCAGTCCCGGGACAGGGGTACACCGGGGAGCTGTTTTTT.

This clone came up once. The rearrangement uses TRBV5-1 and TRBJ2-2, with 8 bases identical to TRBD2. The V gene end was trimmed by 4 bases and the J gene end by 0 bases; junction bases not matched to a gene: 8. The CDR3 has 17 residues. The germline V gene has CDR1 SGHRS and CDR2 YFSETQ. The DNA of the CDR3 is TGCGCCAGCAGCAATCTAGCGGGTAGCGCGAACACCGGGGAGCTGTTTTTT. The encoded protein is CASSNLAGSANTGELFF.

This chain links TRBV6-1 with TRBJ2-7; D uncertain. Trimming shortened V by 0 bases and J by 6 bases, and 9 bases separated the two germline ends. CDR3 length: 13 residues. Germline CDR1 is MNHNS and CDR2 is SASEGT. The CDR3 reads CASSEAIGFEQYF. In DNA form, the CDR3 reads TGTGCCAGCAGTGAAGCCATCGGTTTCGAGCAGTACTTC.

J is TRBJ2-3 and V is TRBV30; tentatively, D is TRBD2 (7 bases). The CDR3 consists of 14 residues. V gave up 4 bases and J gave up 8 bases, with 19 bases separating them. Germline CDR1 reads GTSNPN; CDR2 reads SVGIG (reference sequence). The CDR3 is CAWTKGGGRGTQYF. The CDR3 coding sequence is TGTGCCTGGACCAAGGGGGGGGGTCGTGGTACGCAGTATTTT.

In regard to this clone: Other DNA sequences from this sample encode an identical CDR3 as well. The chain joins TRBV14 to TRBJ2-5; the D is unclear. This CDR3 region has 13 residues. Germline V gives CDR1 SGHDN, CDR2 FVKESK. V lost 0 bases, J lost 5 bases, and 7 bases lay in between. The CDR3 sequence: CASSQELWETQYF. For the CDR3, the DNA is TGTGCCAGCAGCCAAGAATTGTGGGAGACCCAGTACTTC.

The rearrangement joins TRBV28 to TRBJ2-1; perhaps TRBD2 as D (6 bases). The CDR3 has 15 amino acids. Looked up from germline, CDR1 is MDHEN and CDR2 is SYDVKM. The CDR3 protein is CATRGGVSYFNEQFF. The CDR3 coding sequence is TGTGCTACCCGAGGAGGGGTCTCTTATTTCAATGAGCAGTTCTTC.

The CDR3 is CASIPTGSRETQYF. The CDR3 DNA follows: TGTGCCAGCATCCCGACAGGGAGTCGGGAGACCCAGTACTTC. The chain couples TRBV21-1 to TRBJ2-5; the table's D gene call, TRBD1, was not cross checked with the DNA. TRBV21-1 is a listed pseudogene. The CDR3 is made up of 14 amino acids.

This rearrangement joins TRBV7-8 to TRBJ2-5; D is undetermined. V lost 1 base and J 0 bases, leaving 9 bases between the germline ends. The CDR3 is 15 amino acids. The germline V gene has CDR1 SGHVS and CDR2 FQNEAQ. This CDR3 reads CASSLVGPYQETQYF. Written as DNA, the CDR3 is TGTGCCAGCAGCTTAGTCGGTCCCTACCAAGAGACCCAGTACTTC. The full variable domain, in which reference TRBV7-8 and TRBJ2-5 provide the parts outside the CDR3, is GAGVSQSPRYKVAKRGQDVALRCDPISGHVSLFWYQQALGQGPEFLTYFQNEAQLDKSGLPSDRFFAERPEGSVSTLKIQRTQQEDSAVYLCASSLVGPYQETQYFGPGTRLLVL.

This chain links TRBV4-3 with TRBJ1-4; no firm D call. This CDR3 has 12 residues. CDR1 is LGHNA and CDR2 is YSLEER in the germline V gene. The germline V and J ends were trimmed by 6 bases and 0 bases, with 2 bases remaining between them. The chain's CDR3 is CASRATNEKLFF. The CDR3 coding sequence is TGCGCCAGCAGGGCAACTAATGAAAAACTGTTTTTT.

The chain joins TRBV19 to TRBJ1-5; the D is unclear. The CDR3 totals 19 residues. The V end lost 5 bases, the J end lost 0 bases, and 23 bases lay between the germline ends. Germline CDR1 and CDR2: LNHDA and SQIVND (reference sequence). The CDR3 loop reads CASSETNLLPLYSNQPQHF. The CDR3 region has the DNA TGTGCCAGTAGTGAGACCAATTTACTCCCTCTTTATAGCAATCAGCCCCAGCATTTT.

This clone was recorded only once. Other DNA variants within this sample encode the same CDR3. V usage is TRBV5-1 and J usage is TRBJ1-4; no reliable D call. CDR1 and CDR2 from the germline V gene are SGHRS and YFSETQ. This CDR3 comprises 14 residues. V lost 1 base and J 0 bases, leaving 4 bases between the germline ends. The CDR3 coding sequence is TGCGCCAGCAGCTTGTCAGCAACTAATGAAAAACTGTTTTTT. It codes for CASSLSATNEKLFF.

V is TRBV18 and J is TRBJ2-5; 8 positions match TRBD1. The CDR3 length is 13 residues. Germline-derived CDR1 and CDR2 are KGHSH and LQKENI. J gave up 10 bases and V 4 bases, and 8 bases lay outside the gene matches. CDR3 in amino acids: CASSQDRGKIQYF. CDR3 DNA: TGTGCCAGCTCACAAGACAGGGGAAAAATCCAGTACTTC.